The 32 T cell receptor beta chains given below trace back to one sample, sequenced in a study of shared clonotypes between healthy human individuals. Sequenced by immunoSEQ multiplex PCR; TCRdb stores in-frame clones only, minus some. The sample consists of under 1,100,000 clones, more than 75% of them appearing once. The source material was memory CD4+ T cells from PBMCs. Subset denoted: CD45RA-negative fraction. These receptors all come from a man aged 18 to 30 in good health. Some clones in this sample may be carry-over from other donors' samples.

This chain connects TRBV9 to TRBJ2-7; 8 bases agree with TRBD1. Trimming cost V 5 bases and J 5 bases; bases outside gene matches: 9. Germline V gene lookup returns CDR1 SGDLS and CDR2 YYNGEE. The CDR3 is 14 amino acids. The CDR3 coding sequence is TGTGCCAGCAGGGGGGACAGGCTAGGCCACGAGCAGTACTTC. It translates to CASRGDRLGHEQYF. Together with reference TRBV9 and TRBJ2-7, the CDR3 gives the full variable domain: DSGVTQTPKHLITATGQRVTLRCSPRSGDLSVYWYQQSLDQGLQFLIQYYNGEERAKGNILERFSAQQFPDLHSELNLSSLELGDSALYFCASRGDRLGHEQYFGPGTRLTVT.

The gene calls are TRBV30 and TRBJ1-5, with TRBD1 as a possible D gene (6 bases). CDR3 size: 14 residues. The V end lost 2 bases, the J end lost 4 bases, and 12 bases lay between the germline ends. The V gene's germline CDR1 is GTSNPN and CDR2 SVGIG (reference sequence). The DNA for the CDR3 is TGTGCCTGGAGTCCCAGGGGCGGAAATCAGCCCCAGCATTTT. This translates into CAWSPRGGNQPQHF.

The gene calls are TRBV5-6 and TRBJ2-1, with TRBD2 matching 14 bases. Looked up from germline, CDR1 is SGHDT and CDR2 is YYEEEE. This CDR3 contains 14 residues. V was pared by 1 base and J by 16 bases, with 7 bases of the junction left unmatched. The CDR3 loop is CASSLRLAGGPHFF. CDR3 coding DNA: TGTGCCAGCAGCTTGCGACTAGCGGGAGGGCCGCACTTCTTC.

This clone was detected only a few times. The chain couples TRBV6-6 to TRBJ2-6; D might be TRBD1 or TRBD2, each matching 6 bases. Trimming shortened V by 2 bases and J by 1 base, and 9 bases separated the two germline ends. This CDR3 contains 16 residues. Germline V lookup: CDR1 MNHNY, CDR2 SVGAGI (reference sequence). CDR3 amino acids: CASSYEGGSGANVLTF. DNA for the CDR3: TGTGCCAGCAGTTACGAGGGGGGATCTGGGGCCAACGTCCTGACTTTC.

The genes are TRBV19 and TRBJ1-1; possibly TRBD1 for D (5 bases). Per germline, CDR1 LNHDA and CDR2 SQIVND (reference sequence). The V end lost 1 base, the J end lost 6 bases, and 9 bases lay between the germline ends. This CDR3 is built from 13 residues. CDR3: CASSIGQWPEAFF. Here the CDR3 DNA reads TGTGCCAGTAGTATAGGACAGTGGCCTGAAGCTTTCTTT.

This sequence joins TRBV19 and TRBJ1-1, with TRBD1 matching 8 bases. The CDR3 sequence is 16 residues long. J gave up 1 base and V 6 bases, and 10 bases lay outside the gene matches. CDR1 is LNHDA and CDR2 is SQIVND in the germline V gene (reference sequence). The CDR3 here is CASSMDRVHPNTEAFF. The CDR3 nucleotides read TGTGCCAGTAGCATGGACAGGGTGCATCCGAACACTGAAGCTTTCTTT.

Only a few counts were recorded for this clone. The rearrangement links TRBV4-2 to TRBJ1-1, with D possibly matching TRBD1 (6 bases). The germline V and J ends were trimmed by 2 bases and 1 base, with 20 bases remaining between them. The CDR3 runs 18 residues. In germline, CDR1 is LGHNA, CDR2 YNFKEQ. CDR3 DNA sequence: TGTGCCAGCAGCCAAATCGGGGGGCGACATGTTGGGAACACTGAAGCTTTCTTT. Translating it yields CASSQIGGRHVGNTEAFF.

The chain uses TRBV7-8 and TRBJ2-2; D gene ambiguous. This CDR3 has 13 residues. Trimming shortened V by 1 base and J by 6 bases, and 6 bases separated the two germline ends. Germline CDR1 is SGHVS and CDR2 is FQNEAQ. The CDR3 is CASSLVGSGELFF. In DNA form, the CDR3 reads TGTGCCAGCAGCTTAGTGGGGTCCGGGGAGCTGTTTTTT. Filled out from reference TRBV7-8 and TRBJ2-2, the complete variable domain reads GAGVSQSPRYKVAKRGQDVALRCDPISGHVSLFWYQQALGQGPEFLTYFQNEAQLDKSGLPSDRFFAERPEGSVSTLKIQRTQQEDSAVYLCASSLVGSGELFFGEGSRLTVL.

Only a few counts were recorded for this clone. This chain connects TRBV2 to TRBJ2-3; possible D gene TRBD1, 6 bases. Germline CDR1 is SNHLY and CDR2 is FYNNEI. V lost 6 bases to trimming and J lost 6 bases, with 16 bases between them. This CDR3 is built from 14 residues. The CDR3 DNA reads TGTGCCAGCAGCGCAGGGGCTACGATGGATACGCAGTATTTT. This codes for CASSAGATMDTQYF. Together with reference TRBV2 and TRBJ2-3, the CDR3 gives the full variable domain: EPEVTQTPSHQVTQMGQEVILRCVPISNHLYFYWYRQILGQKVEFLVSFYNNEISEKSEIFDDQFSVERPDGSNFTLKIRSTKLEDSAMYFCASSAGATMDTQYFGPGTRLTVL.

The sample holds one count of this clone. This could be a read error, since a much larger clone is one nucleotide away. DNA of the CDR3: TGTGCCAGCAGAAGGGAGACAGGGGCCCTCACCTACGGGCAGTACTTC. Residues: CASRRETGALTYGQYF. V gene TRBV6-6 combines with J gene TRBJ2-7; 8 nucleotides agree with TRBD1. In germline, CDR1 is MNHNY, CDR2 SVGAGI (reference sequence). The CDR3 runs to 16 residues.

The rearrangement links TRBV29-1 to TRBJ1-2, with TRBD1 matching 7 bases. V was pared by 2 bases and J by 3 bases, with 6 bases of the junction left unmatched. From germline, CDR1 is SQVTM and CDR2 ANQGSEA. CDR3 size: 14 residues. CDR3 amino acids: CSVEPGTGDYGYTF. The DNA for the CDR3 is TGCAGCGTTGAACCCGGTACAGGGGACTATGGCTACACCTTC.

The J gene is TRBJ2-3, the V gene TRBV5-1; D not certain. Germline CDR1 SGHRS, CDR2 YFSETQ. Trimming shortened V by 0 bases and J by 8 bases, and 7 bases separated the two germline ends. The CDR3 has 12 residues. Here the CDR3 DNA reads TGCGCCAGCAGCTTGGAGGTTGGTACGCAGTATTTT. Amino acid sequence: CASSLEVGTQYF.

This chain connects TRBV4-1 to TRBJ1-3; unclear D gene. Germline V gene lookup returns CDR1 MGHRA and CDR2 YSYEKL. The CDR3 spans 12 residues. Trimming cost V 4 bases and J 4 bases, with 5 bases left between them. The CDR3 sequence: CASSLLGNTIYF. CDR3 DNA sequence: TGCGCCAGCAGCCTGTTGGGAAACACCATATATTTT.

The chain carries TRBV28 and TRBJ2-7; D unclear. Between the trimmed V and J ends, which lost 6 bases and 3 bases, there was a span of 15 bases. The CDR3 totals 14 residues. Germline assignment: CDR1 MDHEN and CDR2 SYDVKM. The CDR3 is CASRKARYYYEQYF. The CDR3 DNA sequence: TGTGCCAGCAGAAAAGCGAGATACTACTACGAGCAGTACTTC.

The rearrangement joins TRBV7-9 to TRBJ2-6, with TRBD2 as a possible D gene (7 bases). Trimming left V 2 bases short and J 1 base short, with 15 bases between. CDR3 size: 18 residues. CDR1 is SEHNR and CDR2 is FQNEAQ in the germline V gene (reference sequence). In nucleotides, the CDR3 is TGTGCCAGCAGCTTACCCAGAGGGGGGGTATCTGGGGCCAACGTCCTGACTTTC. Translating gives CASSLPRGGVSGANVLTF.

The chain links TRBV7-9 to TRBJ1-1, with 7 bases lining up with TRBD1. This CDR3 is 15 amino acids long. The ends lost 9 bases at V and 0 bases at J; junction bases unmatched: 10. Germline V gene data show CDR1 as SEHNR and CDR2 as FQNEAQ (reference sequence). CDR3 sequence (DNA): TGTGCCAGTGTAGGGGGCCGGGGATTGAACACTGAAGCTTTCTTT. It encodes CASVGGRGLNTEAFF.

This clone was observed once. This sequence joins TRBV10-3 and TRBJ2-2; tentatively, D is TRBD1 or TRBD2 (6 bases each). This CDR3 has 15 amino acids. The germline V gene has CDR1 ENHRY and CDR2 SYGVKD. V dropped 6 bases and J dropped 5 bases, with 16 bases sitting between them. This CDR3 reads CAIRGQSGETGELFF. DNA of the CDR3: TGTGCCATCAGGGGACAATCGGGGGAAACCGGGGAGCTGTTTTTT.

The rearrangement joins TRBV29-1 to TRBJ2-5; 7 bases match TRBD1. This CDR3 is built from 17 residues. J was trimmed by 1 base and V by 0 bases; bases with no gene match: 11. CDR1 and CDR2 (germline): SQVTM, ANQGSEA. The CDR3 is CSVEDPLSGQPQETQYF. The CDR3 nucleotides read TGCAGCGTTGAAGATCCTCTCTCGGGACAGCCCCAAGAGACCCAGTACTTC. The whole variable domain, filled in from reference TRBV29-1 and TRBJ2-5, reads SAVISQKPSRDICQRGTSLTIQCQVDSQVTMMFWYRQQPGQSLTLIATANQGSEATYESGFVIDKFPISRPNLTFSTLTVSNMSPEDSSIYLCSVEDPLSGQPQETQYFGPGTRLLVL.

The CDR3: CASSHLFVRASPNEQFF. The CDR3 nucleotides are TGCGCCAGCAGCCATCTATTTGTGAGGGCCAGCCCCAATGAGCAGTTCTTC. The gene calls are TRBV4-3 and TRBJ2-1; tentative D call: TRBD2 (5 bases). The CDR3 length is 17 residues. Germline-derived CDR1 and CDR2 are LGHNA and YSLEER. Deletions cut 3 bases from V and 6 bases from J, with 21 bases between.

This sequence joins TRBV30 and TRBJ2-1; TRBD2 matches 7 bases. The CDR3 consists of 14 residues. Germline CDR1 is GTSNPN and CDR2 is SVGIG (reference sequence). J was trimmed by 5 bases and V by 1 base; bases with no gene match: 5. CDR3: CAWSGGGSDNEQFF. The DNA for the CDR3 is TGTGCCTGGAGTGGGGGGGGAAGTGACAATGAGCAGTTCTTC. Based on the CDR3 plus reference TRBV30 and TRBJ2-1, the full variable domain is SQTIHQWPATLVQPVGSPLSLECTVEGTSNPNLYWYRQAAGRGLQLLFYSVGIGQISSEVPQNLSASRPQDRQFILSSKKLLLSDSGFYLCAWSGGGSDNEQFFGPGTRLTVL.

The chain uses TRBV11-3 and TRBJ2-1, with D perhaps TRBD2 (5 bases). This CDR3 has 14 residues. Between the trimmed V and J ends, which lost 2 bases and 5 bases, there was a span of 10 bases. Germline V lookup: CDR1 SGHNT, CDR2 YENEEA. The CDR3 sequence: CASSLRAAHNEQFF. The CDR3 DNA follows: TGTGCCAGCAGCTTAAGAGCGGCCCACAATGAGCAGTTCTTC.

This rearrangement joins TRBV7-9 to TRBJ1-2; D gene ambiguous. CDR1 and CDR2 (germline): SEHNR, FQNEAQ (reference sequence). Trimming cost V 5 bases and J 7 bases, with 23 bases left between them. The CDR3 spans 16 residues. CDR3 loop: CASSPKGPNFRAGYTF. CDR3 DNA sequence: TGTGCCAGCAGCCCTAAAGGGCCAAACTTTAGGGCTGGCTACACCTTC.

The J gene is TRBJ2-1, the V gene TRBV29-1, with 14 bases matching TRBD2. This CDR3 contains 15 residues. V was clipped by 5 bases and J by 8 bases; unmatched bases: 8. Looked up from germline, CDR1 is SQVTM and CDR2 is ANQGSEA. The CDR3 is CSVMGTSGSVDEQFF. In DNA form, the CDR3 reads TGCAGCGTTATGGGGACTAGCGGGAGTGTGGATGAGCAGTTCTTC.

The J gene is TRBJ2-7, the V gene TRBV4-3, with D hard to call. V gave up 1 base and J gave up 2 bases, with 6 bases separating them. Germline CDR1 LGHNA, CDR2 YSLEER. This CDR3 comprises 13 residues. For the CDR3, the DNA is TGCGCCAGCAGCCAAGGGAGTGCCTACGAGCAGTACTTC. Protein product: CASSQGSAYEQYF.

This chain joins TRBV4-1 and TRBJ1-1; TRBD1 aligns across 11 bases. The CDR3 runs 16 residues. The germline V gene has CDR1 MGHRA and CDR2 YSYEKL. V trimming: 4 bases; J trimming: 4 bases; junction bases outside the gene matches: 8. DNA of the CDR3: TGCGCCAGCAGCCTAGGACAGGGGGCGTCGGGCACTGAAGCTTTCTTT. Translated, it gives CASSLGQGASGTEAFF.

The chain has TRBV27 and TRBJ1-2, with TRBD1 matching 10 bases. CDR1 is MNHEY, CDR2 SMNVEV, per germline (reference sequence). This CDR3 region has 14 residues. With V trimmed by 8 bases and J by 4 bases, 7 bases remained unmatched. The CDR3 here is CASAGTGEGYGYTF. CDR3 nucleotide sequence: TGTGCCAGCGCCGGGACAGGGGAAGGCTATGGCTACACCTTC.

Points on this clone: This may arise from a read error, as a much more abundant clone is one base away. The same CDR3 arises from other DNA sequences in this sample as well. The chain uses TRBV29-1 and TRBJ1-3; D is unclear. The CDR3 spans 14 residues. CDR1 is SQVTM, CDR2 ANQGSEA, per germline. CDR3 region: CSVVIREPFDTIYF. CDR3 in DNA: TGCAGCGTTGTAATCCGGGAACCATTTGACACTATATATTTT.

The rearrangement links TRBV7-3 to TRBJ2-1, with D perhaps TRBD1 (6 bases). CDR1 is SGHTA, CDR2 FQGTGA, per germline. The CDR3 is made up of 13 amino acids. Trimming cost V 5 bases and J 6 bases, with 11 bases left between them. The CDR3 DNA reads TGTGCCAGCAGCCAAACCAGGGGCAATGAGCAGTTCTTC. Residues: CASSQTRGNEQFF.

The chain joins TRBV29-1 to TRBJ2-1; a possible D gene is TRBD2 (5 bases). The V end was cut by 7 bases, the J end by 0 bases, with 10 bases between. CDR1 is SQVTM and CDR2 is ANQGSEA in the germline V gene. The CDR3 has 13 residues. CDR3 sequence reads: CSGTDYSYNEQFF. CDR3 DNA sequence: TGCAGCGGCACAGACTACTCCTACAATGAGCAGTTCTTC.

This clone came up a few times. The rearrangement joins TRBV5-6 to TRBJ1-1; D not resolved. The V end was cut by 7 bases, the J end by 5 bases, with 18 bases between. CDR1 SGHDT and CDR2 YYEEEE come from the germline V gene. The CDR3 has 14 amino acids. The CDR3 DNA sequence: TGTGCCAGCGCCCTCGCGGCCGCAGCGACTGAAGCTTTCTTT. As protein: CASALAAAATEAFF.

The rearrangement uses TRBV5-1 and TRBJ1-1; maybe TRBD1 (5 bases). V lost 3 bases and J lost 3, with 15 bases in between. Germline CDR1 SGHRS, CDR2 YFSETQ. The CDR3 consists of 15 residues. The CDR3 nucleotides are TGCGCCAGCAGCTGGCGGGGGGTTGACGACACTGAAGCTTTCTTT. It codes for CASSWRGVDDTEAFF. Complete variable domain (other parts from reference TRBV5-1 and TRBJ1-1): KAGVTQTPRYLIKTRGQQVTLSCSPISGHRSVSWYQQTPGQGLQFLFEYFSETQRNKGNFPGRFSGRQFSNSRSEMNVSTLELGDSALYLCASSWRGVDDTEAFFGQGTRLTVV.

This clone came up a few times. The chain has TRBV30 and TRBJ2-7; TRBD2 matches at 7 bases. The CDR3 is made up of 15 amino acids. In germline, CDR1 is GTSNPN, CDR2 SVGIG (reference sequence). V dropped 3 bases and J dropped 7; count of bases not matched to a gene: 15. CDR3 loop: CAWRDTGGGPREQYF. In DNA form, the CDR3 reads TGTGCCTGGAGGGACACGGGGGGAGGGCCGCGGGAGCAGTACTTC.